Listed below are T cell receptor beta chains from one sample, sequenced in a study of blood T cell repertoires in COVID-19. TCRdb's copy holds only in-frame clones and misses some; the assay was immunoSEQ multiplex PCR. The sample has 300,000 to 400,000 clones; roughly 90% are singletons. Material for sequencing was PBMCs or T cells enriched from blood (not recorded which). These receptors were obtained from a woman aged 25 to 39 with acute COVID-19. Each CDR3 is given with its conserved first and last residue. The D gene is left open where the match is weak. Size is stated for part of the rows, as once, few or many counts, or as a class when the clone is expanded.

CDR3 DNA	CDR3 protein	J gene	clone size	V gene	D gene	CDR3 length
TGTGCCTGGAGTGGGTACCGACAGGGGGCCTCCTACAATGAGCAGTTCTTC	CAWSGYRQGASYNEQFF	TRBJ2-1	NA	TRBV30	TRBD1	17
TGCGCCAGCAGTTACGAGACAGGGGGCGACTATGGCTACACCTTC	CASSYETGGDYGYTF	TRBJ1-2	NA	TRBV5-1	TRBD1	15
TGTGCCAGCGGAGGGGGGACAGCCTCCTACGAGCAGTACTTC	CASGGGTASYEQYF	TRBJ2-7	NA	TRBV9	NA	14
TGTGCCAGCAGTACGGGACTCGAGAGCAATCAGCCCCAGCATTTT	CASSTGLESNQPQHF	TRBJ1-5	NA	TRBV6-5	NA	15
TGTGCCAGCAGCCGGGGCGGGGGCTTCAACGAGCAGTACTTC	CASSRGGGFNEQYF	TRBJ2-7	NA	TRBV7-9	NA	14
TGTGCCAGCAGCTTAACGACCAAGGGGCTGACTGAAGCTTTCTTT	CASSLTTKGLTEAFF	TRBJ1-1	NA	TRBV5-4	NA	15
TGTGCCAGCAGCCTTGACAGAGGATATAATTCACCCCTCCACTTT	CASSLDRGYNSPLHF	TRBJ1-6	NA	TRBV7-9	NA	15
TGCGCCAGCTCCTGGACAGGGGGCTACTATGGCTACACCTTC	CASSWTGGYYGYTF	TRBJ1-2	NA	TRBV5-1	TRBD1	14
TGTGCCAGCAGCTTAGCTGGCCAGGCTCTCTCCTACGAGCAGTACTTC	CASSLAGQALSYEQYF	TRBJ2-7	NA	TRBV7-2	NA	16
TGTGCCACCCGTCGCTCTGGGGCCAACGTCCTGACTTTC	CATRRSGANVLTF	TRBJ2-6	NA	TRBV15	NA	13
TGCAGTGCCCCGGTTAACACTGAAGCTTTCTTT	CSAPVNTEAFF	TRBJ1-1	NA	TRBV20-1	NA	11
TGTGCCAGCAGCTTCGCGGGACAGGGAGATACGCAGTATTTT	CASSFAGQGDTQYF	TRBJ2-3	NA	TRBV6-2/TRBV6-3	TRBD1	14
TGTGCCAGTAGTATTCCCCGTAGAGACACTGAAGCTTTCTTT	CASSIPRRDTEAFF	TRBJ1-1	NA	TRBV19	NA	14
TGTGCCAGCAGGCAGGGACAGATCTACGAGCAGTACTTC	CASRQGQIYEQYF	TRBJ2-7	NA	TRBV28	TRBD1	13
TGTGCCAGCAGCCCCAAGACAGGGGGCGTTTCATGGTACGAGCAGTACTTC	CASSPKTGGVSWYEQYF	TRBJ2-7	once	TRBV9	TRBD1	17
TGTGCCAGCAGCAAAGTGAAGCCGGGACAGGGAAATGGCTACACCTTC	CASSKVKPGQGNGYTF	TRBJ1-2	once	TRBV21-1	NA	16
TGCGCCAGCAGTGTCACGGACAGGGCTTTCTTT	CASSVTDRAFF	TRBJ1-1	NA	TRBV10-2	TRBD1	11
TGCGCCAGCAGTCAATCGGGGGTCCGGGGACAGGCTATACGGAACACCATATATTTT	CASSQSGVRGQAIRNTIYF	TRBJ1-3	NA	TRBV23-1	TRBD1	19
TGTGCCAGTAGTAGGGACAGGGAGTTTGATGGCTACACCTTC	CASSRDREFDGYTF	TRBJ1-2	NA	TRBV19	TRBD1	14
TGTGCCAGCAACCCTAACAGGGGAATAAACTATGGCTACACCTTC	CASNPNRGINYGYTF	TRBJ1-2	once	TRBV21-1	NA	15
TGTGCCAGCAGCCCTAATAGCAATCAGCCCCAGCATTTT	CASSPNSNQPQHF	TRBJ1-5	NA	TRBV28	NA	13
TGTGCCAGCATCCAGGACAGGGATTATCAGCCCCAGCATTTT	CASIQDRDYQPQHF	TRBJ1-5	few	TRBV2	TRBD1	14
TGTGCCTGGAGTGTTTCAAGGGGCCACGAGCAGTACTTC	CAWSVSRGHEQYF	TRBJ2-7	NA	TRBV30	NA	13
TGTGCCAGCTACAGGGGGACCACTGAAGCTTTCTTT	CASYRGTTEAFF	TRBJ1-1	NA	TRBV12-3/TRBV12-4	TRBD1	12
TGTGCCAGCAGCGTAGACTTCAGCACAGATACGCAGTATTTT	CASSVDFSTDTQYF	TRBJ2-3	NA	TRBV9	NA	14
TGTGCCAGCGGCGGAGGAGATACGCAGTATTTT	CASGGGDTQYF	TRBJ2-3	NA	TRBV2	NA	11
TGCAGCGTAGAGGGACAGGGTAGCCTCTATGGCTACACCTTC	CSVEGQGSLYGYTF	TRBJ1-2	NA	TRBV29-1	TRBD1	14
TGTGCCACCAGTGGAGGGATCCAAGAGACCCAGTACTTC	CATSGGIQETQYF	TRBJ2-5	few	TRBV24-1	NA	13
TGTGCCAGCGCCTTGGGTCTTTGGGACATTAAGGAGCAGTACTTC	CASALGLWDIKEQYF	TRBJ2-7	NA	TRBV6-5	NA	15
TGCGCCAGCAGCTTTAGATGGGAGTCTAACTATGGCTACACCTTC	CASSFRWESNYGYTF	TRBJ1-2	NA	TRBV5-1	NA	15
TGCGCCAGCAGCCAAGCTCAGGGGGCTCAGAACATTCAGTACTTC	CASSQAQGAQNIQYF	TRBJ2-4	once	TRBV4-1	TRBD1	15
TGTGCCAGCAGTCAGGGCGTAGGAGAAAAACTGTTTTTT	CASSQGVGEKLFF	TRBJ1-4	NA	TRBV12-3/TRBV12-4	NA	13
TGCGCCAGCAGCTCCGCGCCTACAGGGTCGGATACGCAGTATTTT	CASSSAPTGSDTQYF	TRBJ2-3	NA	TRBV5-1	NA	15
TGTGCCAGCAGCTTAAACCCCCAGGGGGCAATTTCTGGAAACACCATATATTTT	CASSLNPQGAISGNTIYF	TRBJ1-3	NA	TRBV7-3	TRBD1	18
TGTGCCAGCAGCAAACGGACAGGGATATCGGAGACCCAGTACTTC	CASSKRTGISETQYF	TRBJ2-5	NA	TRBV7-2	TRBD1	15
TGTGCCAGCAGTGAAAATCGATCGGGGACAGGGGCAGGGTCACCCCTCCACTTT	CASSENRSGTGAGSPLHF	TRBJ1-6	once	TRBV6-1	TRBD1	18
TGTGCCAGCAGCAGGACAGGGATTTTCCACGAGCAGTACTTC	CASSRTGIFHEQYF	TRBJ2-7	NA	TRBV3-1/TRBV3-2	TRBD1	14
TGTGCCAGCCCAGGGACTGAAGCTTTCTTT	CASPGTEAFF	TRBJ1-1	few	TRBV2	NA	10
TGTGCCAGCAGCCCGACGGGGTCTGGGGGGAGCTATGGCTACACCTTC	CASSPTGSGGSYGYTF	TRBJ1-2	NA	TRBV5-5	NA	16
TGTGCCAGCAGACTGACAGGGGACAAGAACGAGCAGTACTTC	CASRLTGDKNEQYF	TRBJ2-7	once	TRBV5-6	TRBD1	14
TGTGCCAGCAGTTTAACCCGTAGTAACACTGAAGCTTTCTTT	CASSLTRSNTEAFF	TRBJ1-1	NA	TRBV28	NA	14
TGTGCCAGCAGCTACTTAGCGGGGGGGCAAGAGACCCAGTACTTC	CASSYLAGGQETQYF	TRBJ2-5	NA	TRBV5-4	TRBD2	15
TGTGCCAGCAGTCCGGGACTAGCTTACGAGCAGTACTTC	CASSPGLAYEQYF	TRBJ2-7	NA	TRBV12-3/TRBV12-4	TRBD2	13
TGTGCCAGCAGCCGTACTAGCGGGGGGGCCACGACCCTATACAATGAGCAGTTCTTC	CASSRTSGGATTLYNEQFF	TRBJ2-1	NA	TRBV3-1/TRBV3-2	TRBD2	19
TGTGCCAGCAGTGACCGACGGTCCTCAACTAGCGAGCAGTACTTC	CASSDRRSSTSEQYF	TRBJ2-7	once	TRBV2	NA	15
TGCAGTGCTAGTAGGAGCGGGGTGTACCAAGAGACCCAGTACTTC	CSASRSGVYQETQYF	TRBJ2-5	NA	TRBV20-1	TRBD2	15
TGTGCCAGCAGTTACTCCCCGGAATTGGGCGGCTACACCTTC	CASSYSPELGGYTF	TRBJ1-2	NA	TRBV6-5	NA	14
TGTGCCAGCAGCTTAGGGGCTAGCGGGGGGGCTTACGAGCAGTACTTC	CASSLGASGGAYEQYF	TRBJ2-7	NA	TRBV7-8	TRBD2	16
TGTGCCAGCAGCTCCGGGGGGGCCACCGGGGAGCTGTTTTTT	CASSSGGATGELFF	TRBJ2-2	NA	TRBV11-3	TRBD2	14
TGTGCCAGCAGCGACCATCGGACAGGGGCTCTCCTCGAGCAGTACTTC	CASSDHRTGALLEQYF	TRBJ2-7	NA	TRBV11-2	TRBD1	16
TGTGCCAGCAGCTTAACGGTGAACACTGAAGCTTTCTTT	CASSLTVNTEAFF	TRBJ1-1	NA	TRBV7-9	NA	13
TGCGCCAGCAGCGGGGAGACTAGCGGGGTAGGTTACAATGAGCAGTTCTTC	CASSGETSGVGYNEQFF	TRBJ2-1	once	TRBV5-1	TRBD2	17
TGCGCCAGCAGCAATCCGGGACTAGCGGGGGTCACAGATACGCAGTATTTT	CASSNPGLAGVTDTQYF	TRBJ2-3	NA	TRBV4-1	TRBD2	17
TGCGCCAGCCAGGGTTTGTTACGTTACGAGCAGTACTTC	CASQGLLRYEQYF	TRBJ2-7	NA	TRBV23-1	NA	13
TGTGCCTGGAGTGTACGGGACAGGGATAATTCACCCCTCCACTTT	CAWSVRDRDNSPLHF	TRBJ1-6	NA	TRBV30	TRBD1	15